This is a list of T cell receptor beta chains from one sample in a study of blood T cell repertoires in COVID-19. The assay was immunoSEQ multiplex PCR, and TCRdb's table has in-frame clones only and misses some. This table holds 150,000 to 200,000 clones, roughly 86% found once. Sequencing was done on a sample of PBMCs or T cells enriched from blood (not recorded which). These receptors all come from a woman aged 25 to 45 who had recovered from COVID-19. CDR3s include the opening cysteine and the closing phenylalanine or tryptophan. D genes are given only for firm matches. Size is omitted from some rows. Given values are once, few, many or a class for expanded clones.

v_gene: TRBV7-8
abundance: NA
j_gene: TRBJ2-1
d_gene: TRBD2
CDR3aa: CASSLVAGGPYNEQFF
CDR3nt: TGTGCCAGCAGCTTAGTCGCGGGAGGGCCCTACAATGAGCAGTTCTTC

v_gene: TRBV19
abundance: NA
j_gene: TRBJ1-2
d_gene: NA
CDR3aa: CASSISGPSQDYTF
CDR3nt: TGTGCCAGTAGTATTAGCGGTCCGTCACAGGACTACACCTTC

v_gene: TRBV9
abundance: NA
j_gene: TRBJ2-7
d_gene: TRBD2
CDR3aa: CASSVAPTSGRNEQYF
CDR3nt: TGTGCCAGCAGCGTAGCGCCCACTAGCGGGAGGAACGAGCAGTACTTC

v_gene: TRBV5-1
abundance: NA
j_gene: TRBJ2-1
d_gene: TRBD2
CDR3aa: CASSLLAGEQYEQFF
CDR3nt: TGCGCCAGCAGCTTACTAGCGGGAGAGCAGTATGAGCAGTTCTTC

v_gene: TRBV11-2
abundance: few
j_gene: TRBJ2-7
d_gene: NA
CDR3aa: CASSPEDYEQYF
CDR3nt: TGTGCCAGCAGCCCAGAAGACTACGAGCAGTACTTC

v_gene: TRBV5-1
abundance: NA
j_gene: TRBJ2-3
d_gene: NA
CDR3aa: CASSLADGYTDTQYF
CDR3nt: TGCGCCAGCAGCTTAGCGGACGGGTACACAGATACGCAGTATTTT

v_gene: TRBV27
abundance: NA
j_gene: TRBJ2-7
d_gene: NA
CDR3aa: CASSFQGRNSSYEQYF
CDR3nt: TGTGCCAGCAGTTTCCAGGGGCGAAATAGCTCCTACGAGCAGTACTTC

v_gene: TRBV7-9
abundance: NA
j_gene: TRBJ1-1
d_gene: TRBD1
CDR3aa: CASSLGDRGFNTEAFF
CDR3nt: TGTGCCAGCAGCCTTGGGGACAGGGGTTTCAACACTGAAGCTTTCTTT

v_gene: TRBV7-9
abundance: NA
j_gene: TRBJ2-5
d_gene: TRBD1
CDR3aa: CASSPGQGHQETQYF
CDR3nt: TGTGCCAGCAGCCCGGGACAGGGCCACCAAGAGACCCAGTACTTC

v_gene: TRBV28
abundance: NA
j_gene: TRBJ1-6
d_gene: NA
CDR3aa: CASSRTDFNSPLHF
CDR3nt: TGTGCCAGCAGCAGGACAGATTTTAATTCACCCCTCCACTTT